These T cell receptor beta chains were read from a single sample in a study of cytomegalovirus exposure and HLA in healthy donors. TCRdb's copy holds only in-frame clones and misses some; the assay was immunoSEQ multiplex PCR. The table lists around 200,000 clones, just under 85% of them singletons. The source material was PBMCs. The receptors come from a woman aged 35 to 49 in good health and CMV-seronegative. The CDR3 runs from the conserved cysteine through the conserved F or W. Fields, in order: J gene, clone size, D gene, V gene, CDR3 protein, CDR3 DNA. D genes are given only for firm matches. Expanded clones get a size class; other rows say once, few or many, or leave the size out.

>TRBJ2-5|NA|TRBD2|TRBV2
CAGRDSGSPETQYF
TGTGCCGGTCGAGATAGCGGGTCCCCCGAGACCCAGTACTTC
>TRBJ1-2|NA|TRBD1|TRBV27
CASKLTGGDYGYTF
TGTGCCAGCAAGTTGACAGGGGGCGACTATGGCTACACCTTC
>TRBJ1-2|NA|NA|TRBV6-5
CASGPGLLGGYTF
TGTGCCAGCGGACCGGGACTCCTAGGGGGCTACACCTTC
>TRBJ2-3|NA|TRBD2|TRBV5-4
CASNAYSGGSSTDTQYF
TGTGCCAGCAACGCCTATAGCGGGGGGTCTAGCACAGATACGCAGTATTTT
>TRBJ1-1|NA|NA|TRBV7-9
CASSFSQDTEAFF
TGTGCCAGCAGCTTTTCTCAGGACACTGAAGCTTTCTTT
>TRBJ1-2|NA|TRBD1|TRBV6-1
CASTPTWDRYGYTF
TGTGCCAGCACACCCACGTGGGACAGATATGGCTACACCTTC
>TRBJ1-6|few|NA|TRBV6-5
CASSYSARGNSPLHF
TGTGCCAGCAGTTACTCGGCCAGGGGTAATTCACCCCTCCACTTT
>TRBJ2-1|NA|NA|TRBV20-1
CSATYNEQFF
TGCAGTGCTACGTACAATGAGCAGTTCTTC
>TRBJ1-1|NA|NA|TRBV7-9
CASSLDGGTEAFF
TGTGCCAGCAGCTTAGACGGCGGCACTGAAGCTTTCTTT
>TRBJ2-5|NA|TRBD2|TRBV9
CASSGGGSGGRGETQYF
TGTGCCAGCAGCGGGGGGGGTAGCGGGGGCCGGGGAGAGACCCAGTACTTC
>TRBJ2-7|NA|TRBD1|TRBV4-3
CASSQDSDRSYNEQYF
TGCGCCAGCAGCCAAGACTCGGACAGGTCTTATAACGAGCAGTACTTC
>TRBJ2-7|once|NA|TRBV2
CASSGRQGASEQYF
TGTGCCAGCAGCGGGAGGCAGGGGGCGTCCGAGCAGTACTTC
>TRBJ1-3|once|NA|TRBV7-7
CASSPGPGTGDTIYF
TGTGCTAGCAGCCCCGGTCCGGGGACGGGGGACACCATATATTTT
>TRBJ2-5|NA|TRBD2|TRBV5-1
CASSLGLADSTRETQYF
TGCGCCAGCAGCCTGGGACTAGCGGACAGCACACGAGAGACCCAGTACTTC
>TRBJ1-2|NA|NA|TRBV6-1
CASSAVDTDYGYTF
TGTGCCAGCAGTGCGGTCGACACGGACTATGGCTACACCTTC
>TRBJ2-7|NA|TRBD1|TRBV5-1
CASSLLGQTSYEQYF
TGCGCCAGCAGCTTGCTGGGACAGACCTCCTACGAGCAGTACTTC
>TRBJ1-2|NA|TRBD1|TRBV4-3
CASSQDPSVVRQGKGYTF
TGCGCCAGCAGCCAAGATCCCTCCGTAGTTCGACAGGGTAAGGGCTACACCTTC
>TRBJ1-1|NA|NA|TRBV27
CASKELRPAMNTEAFF
TGTGCCAGCAAGGAGCTGCGACCTGCCATGAACACTGAAGCTTTCTTT
>TRBJ1-4|NA|NA|TRBV4-2
CASSPTGGYEKLFF
TGTGCCAGCAGCCCGACAGGCGGTTATGAAAAACTGTTTTTT
>TRBJ2-5|NA|NA|TRBV6-1
CAISGYRVETQYF
TGTGCCATCAGCGGGTACAGGGTGGAGACCCAGTACTTC
>TRBJ2-2|NA|NA|TRBV2
CASSEAPTSGASGELFF
TGTGCCAGCAGTGAAGCGCCAACGTCAGGGGCGAGCGGGGAGCTGTTTTTT
>TRBJ1-1|few|NA|TRBV6-5
CASSEAGNTEAFF
TGTGCCAGCAGTGAAGCCGGGAACACTGAAGCTTTCTTT
>TRBJ2-3|NA|NA|TRBV2
CASSERGKRSTDTQYF
TGTGCCAGCAGTGAAAGGGGAAAACGGAGCACAGATACGCAGTATTTT
>TRBJ1-1|once|NA|TRBV7-3
CASSLGGALMNTEAFF
TGTGCCAGCAGCTTAGGAGGGGCGCTAATGAACACTGAAGCTTTCTTT
>TRBJ2-5|NA|TRBD1|TRBV30
CAWSWDRIETQYF
TGTGCCTGGAGTTGGGACAGGATAGAGACCCAGTACTTC
>TRBJ1-1|NA|TRBD1|TRBV7-8
CASSSGQGGTRTEAFF
TGTGCCAGCAGCTCGGGACAGGGAGGGACGAGGACTGAAGCTTTCTTT